The clone carrying this T cell receptor (beta chain) was counted once. Data came from immunoSEQ multiplex PCR; TCRdb stores just in-frame clones and leaves some out. The table records under 100,000 clones, roughly 86% of them present only once. This CDR3 is 14 amino acids long. Unmatched junction bases numbered 7, after V lost 7 bases and J lost 4 bases. CDR1 is GTSNPN, CDR2 SVGIG, per germline (reference sequence). This sample was taken from a study of blood T cell repertoires in COVID-19. Overall study context: T cells, B-cell-depleted T cells, or PBMCs provided the cDNA or gDNA that served as material.

The sequenced sample was peripheral blood. V is TRBV30 and J is TRBJ1-5, with TRBD1 matching 10 bases. The TCR originated in a human donor in a cohort sampled during active COVID-19. The CDR3 coding sequence is TGTGCCTACTCCCGGGACAGGGGAAATCAGCCCCAGCATTTT. Protein sequence: CAYSRDRGNQPQHF.